The 7 T cell receptor beta chains given below trace back to one sample, sequenced in a study of blood T cell repertoires in COVID-19. Measured with immunoSEQ multiplex PCR; TCRdb has only the in-frame clones, and not every one. This table has about 140,000 clones, about 78% appearing once. Material for sequencing was peripheral blood. These receptor sequences come from a man in his 60s who had recovered from COVID-19.

V usage is TRBV7-9 and J usage is TRBJ2-7; no firm D call. V lost 2 bases and J lost 0, with 11 bases in between. This CDR3 has 15 residues. Germline V gene lookup returns CDR1 SEHNR and CDR2 FQNEAQ (reference sequence). This CDR3 is CASSLFFRVSYEQYF. The DNA for the CDR3 is TGTGCCAGCAGCTTATTCTTCCGGGTCTCCTACGAGCAGTACTTC.

The gene calls are TRBV5-4 and TRBJ1-5; D gene uncertain. CDR1 SGHNT and CDR2 YYREEE come from the germline V gene (reference sequence). This CDR3 spans 13 amino acids. V was trimmed by 0 bases and J by 9 bases, leaving 10 bases between them. The chain's CDR3 is CASSLAGEGPQHF. DNA of the CDR3: TGTGCCAGCAGCTTGGCAGGCGAGGGGCCCCAGCATTTT.

The chain joins TRBV30 to TRBJ2-7; TRBD1 is a possible D gene (6 bases). Germline CDR1 and CDR2: GTSNPN and SVGIG (reference sequence). Trimming removed 4 bases at V and 2 bases at J, with 12 bases between. This CDR3 spans 13 amino acids. DNA of the CDR3: TGTGCCTGGACTCAGGGACACGCCTACGAGCAGTACTTC. Its translation is CAWTQGHAYEQYF.

The V gene is TRBV5-1, the J gene TRBJ1-1, with a weak D call TRBD1 (5 bases). V lost 0 bases, J lost 5 bases, and 17 bases lay in between. The CDR3 is 16 residues long. Germline loops: CDR1 SGHRS, CDR2 YFSETQ. The chain's CDR3 is CASSLGLTGEQTEAFF. The CDR3 coding sequence is TGCGCCAGCAGCTTGGGCCTAACGGGGGAGCAAACTGAAGCTTTCTTT. The variable domain in full, completed from reference TRBV5-1 and TRBJ1-1, reads KAGVTQTPRYLIKTRGQQVTLSCSPISGHRSVSWYQQTPGQGLQFLFEYFSETQRNKGNFPGRFSGRQFSNSRSEMNVSTLELGDSALYLCASSLGLTGEQTEAFFGQGTRLTVV.

The rearrangement uses TRBV19 and TRBJ2-2; D might be TRBD1 (6 bases). CDR1 is LNHDA, CDR2 SQIVND, per germline (reference sequence). Trimming cost V 2 bases and J 1 base, with 11 bases left between them. The CDR3 sequence is 16 residues long. CDR3 bases: TGTGCCAGTAGTATATCGAACAGGGTGAACACCGGGGAGCTGTTTTTT. Translated: CASSISNRVNTGELFF. Full variable domain (missing parts from reference TRBV19 and TRBJ2-2): DGGITQSPKYLFRKEGQNVTLSCEQNLNHDAMYWYRQDPGQGLRLIYYSQIVNDFQKGDIAEGYSVSREKKESFPLTVTSAQKNPTAFYLCASSISNRVNTGELFFGEGSRLTVL.

V gene TRBV2 combines with J gene TRBJ2-3; D ambiguous. This CDR3 region has 15 residues. CDR1 is SNHLY, CDR2 FYNNEI, per germline. Trimming took off 8 bases at V and 4 bases at J, with 19 bases between the two ends. CDR3 loop: CASVLNPGLPDTQYF. In DNA, the CDR3 is TGTGCCAGCGTCCTTAACCCGGGTCTACCAGATACGCAGTATTTT.

This clone came up once. The CDR3 DNA reads TGTGCCACCAGTGACCGGACAGGGGGACAGGGGCCCCAGCATTTT. It specifies CATSDRTGGQGPQHF. The rearrangement links TRBV24-1 to TRBJ1-5, with 10 bases matching TRBD1. The junction had 8 bases not matched to a gene; V was cut back by 4 bases and J by 9 bases. In germline, CDR1 is KGHDR, CDR2 SFDVKD. CDR3 length equals 15 residues.